This is a list of T cell receptor beta chains from one sample in a study of blood T cell repertoires in COVID-19. Here immunoSEQ multiplex PCR was the method, and the copy in TCRdb shows in-frame clones only, minus some. The sample lists about 260,000 clones, 70% to 90% seen once, with 0.7% in the top ten. Sequenced material: peripheral blood. The receptors originated from a human donor in a cohort sampled during active COVID-19. Both conserved end residues are trimmed from each CDR3.

V gene	J gene	CDR3 protein
TRBV6-5	TRBJ1-3	ASREGTGLFGTIY
TRBV6-5	TRBJ1-2	ASSQTGGDTYGYT
TRBV5-1	TRBJ2-5	ASSAGGKETQY
TRBV24-1	TRBJ1-2	ATSDEGPTSRGGYT
TRBV18	TRBJ2-7	ASSPPGGDRREQY
TRBV7-9	TRBJ2-2	ASSLGTGVVSTGELF
TRBV4-3	TRBJ2-7	ASSQADSLITYEQY
TRBV7-9	TRBJ2-1	ASAGGHYNEQF
TRBV6-5	TRBJ2-7	ASRQDIWDEQY
TRBV6-2/TRBV6-3	TRBJ1-5	ASSYSGGVLANNQPQH
TRBV5-1	TRBJ2-3	ASSLGPGLAGGDTQY
TRBV29-1	TRBJ1-2	SVAPGQGAWGYT
TRBV24-1	TRBJ1-2	AIEGQLGRGYT
TRBV28	TRBJ1-1	ASRRQGNTEAF
TRBV3-1/TRBV3-2	TRBJ1-1	ASSQLQGNTEAF
TRBV30	TRBJ2-7	AWSHSQGVPYEQY
TRBV28	TRBJ2-1	ASSLAWASGMNEQF
TRBV19	TRBJ2-7	ASSITAGETYEQY
TRBV11-2	TRBJ2-7	ASSLRLAGALQRTYEQY
TRBV7-2	TRBJ1-5	ASSLMGARQPQH
TRBV6-2/TRBV6-3	TRBJ2-7	ASSYASGNSYEQY
TRBV6-6	TRBJ1-5	ASRPQGFDNQPQH
TRBV7-3	TRBJ2-7	ASSLTGDRTTEQY
TRBV27	TRBJ2-2	ASGATREAGELF
TRBV18	TRBJ1-3	ASSPSTVGNTIY
TRBV15	TRBJ1-2	ATSRVYAASDYGYT
TRBV18	TRBJ2-1	ASSPRQGLAGGGDEQF